One and the same sample provided the 5 T cell receptor beta chains below, sequenced in a study of OX40 agonist ivuxolimab in advanced cancers. Libraries were prepared by immunoSEQ multiplex PCR; TCRdb keeps only in-frame clonotypes and omits some of them. The data contain 65,000 to 70,000 clones, 75% to 90% of them singletons. This material consisted of CD4+ or CD8+ T cells sorted from blood, taken in a trial of the OX40 agonist ivuxolimab. The receptors come from an adult with an advanced solid tumor such as melanoma, head and neck, liver or kidney cancer.

The chain employs TRBV2 and TRBJ1-2, with D hard to call. The CDR3 is 12 residues long. V was clipped by 7 bases and J by 6 bases, with 12 bases between them. Germline CDR1 reads SNHLY; CDR2 reads FYNNEI. The CDR3 coding sequence is TGTGCCAGCATTCGTACGTCCGATGGCTACACCTTC. Translated: CASIRTSDGYTF.

The rearrangement uses TRBV28 and TRBJ1-5, with D tentatively TRBD1 (5 bases). V shed 10 bases and J shed 4 bases, with 23 bases lying between them. Looked up from germline, CDR1 is MDHEN and CDR2 is SYDVKM. This CDR3 comprises 16 residues. The CDR3 loop is CATTGGIDRQNQPQHF. The DNA for the CDR3 is TGTGCCACCACAGGAGGGATCGACAGACAAAATCAGCCCCAGCATTTT. Full variable domain (rest looked up from reference TRBV28 and TRBJ1-5): DVKVTQSSRYLVKRTGEKVFLECVQDMDHENMFWYRQDPGLGLRLIYFSYDVKMKEKGDIPEGYSVSREKKERFSLILESASTNQTSMYLCATTGGIDRQNQPQHFGDGTRLSIL.

The chain carries TRBV28 and TRBJ2-2; TRBD1 is a possible D gene (7 bases). CDR1 is MDHEN and CDR2 is SYDVKM in the germline V gene. CDR3 size: 16 residues. V was pared by 7 bases and J by 1 base, with 16 bases between. The CDR3 protein is CASNRGGTVNTGELFF. CDR3 bases: TGTGCCAGCAACCGGGGCGGGACAGTGAACACCGGGGAGCTGTTTTTT.

The J gene is TRBJ2-1, the V gene TRBV5-1; 9 nucleotides agree with TRBD1. CDR3 size: 16 residues. The germline V gene encodes CDR1 SGHRS and CDR2 YFSETQ. With V trimmed by 3 bases and J by 7 bases, 11 bases remained unmatched. CDR3 protein: CASSWGQGLAGNEQFF. CDR3 nucleotide sequence: TGCGCCAGCAGCTGGGGACAGGGATTAGCTGGGAATGAGCAGTTCTTC.

This clone was seen a single time. The chain joins TRBV7-2 to TRBJ2-3; D remains ambiguous. Germline CDR1 reads SGHTA; CDR2 reads FQGNSA. The CDR3 consists of 14 residues. The ends were cut back, 1 base at V and 2 bases at J, with 7 bases in the middle. CDR3 sequence (DNA): TGTGCCAGCAGCTTAGAGGCCCACACAGATACGCAGTATTTT. The encoded protein is CASSLEAHTDTQYF.